The TCR beta chain described here comes from a study of shared clonotypes between healthy human individuals. Study results and limitations: Limited genetic and exposure-history diversity came from having few donors. All-four-donor shared clonotypes had higher generation probabilities than non-shared clonotypes did.

Produced via immunoSEQ multiplex PCR; TCRdb's table is partial and in-frame only. The sample lists 2 million to 2.5 million clones; almost 96% were seen once. A note on this clone: The target antigen is unknown.

The V gene lost 5 bases and the J gene lost 3 bases, with 13 bases spanning the gap. Germline lookup yields CDR1 SEHNR and CDR2 FQNEAQ (reference sequence). The CDR3 loop spans 14 amino acids. The clonotype originates from a man in his late teens or twenties in good health. Sequenced: naive CD4+ T cells sorted from blood. This sample's subset: CD45RA+ positively selected. The rearrangement links TRBV7-9 to TRBJ2-5, with unresolved D. CDR3 loop: CASSAQLIEETQYF. CDR3 DNA: TGTGCCAGCAGCGCCCAGTTGATCGAAGAGACCCAGTACTTC.